These 23 T cell receptor beta chains originate from one sample sequenced in a study of OX40 agonist ivuxolimab in advanced cancers. The table came from immunoSEQ multiplex PCR; TCRdb's copy has only in-frame clones and leaves some out. The table lists tens of thousands of clones, 65% to 85% of them singletons. This sample comprised CD4+ or CD8+ T cells sorted from blood, obtained in a trial of the OX40 agonist ivuxolimab. The receptors originated from an adult with an advanced solid tumor such as melanoma, head and neck, liver or kidney cancer.

V is TRBV5-1 and J is TRBJ2-3; D possibly corresponds to TRBD2 (6 bases). The CDR3 covers 16 residues. Germline values: CDR1 SGHRS, CDR2 YFSETQ. With 1 base removed from V and 0 bases from J, the gap between germline ends came to 12 bases. The CDR3 coding sequence is TGCGCCAGCAGCTTGCTGGCCGGGAGCAGCACAGATACGCAGTATTTT. Translating it yields CASSLLAGSSTDTQYF.

The chain combines TRBV4-3 with TRBJ2-5; D is perhaps TRBD1 or TRBD2 (5 bases each). From germline, CDR1 is LGHNA and CDR2 YSLEER. Trimming left V 0 bases short and J 5 bases short, with 16 bases between. The CDR3 totals 16 residues. The DNA for the CDR3 is TGCGCCAGCAGCCAAGATCGTTTGGGGGACGGGGAGACCCAGTACTTC. As protein: CASSQDRLGDGETQYF.

For this clone: The junction departs from germline at one end; a sequencing error may be responsible. This chain connects TRBV6-6 to TRBJ2-1, with D hard to call. This CDR3 has 15 residues. In germline, CDR1 is MNHNY, CDR2 SVGAGI (reference sequence). In DNA form, the CDR3 reads TGCGCCAGCAGTGAGGATTTGGGGTCGAACAATGAGCAGTTCTTC. As protein: CASSEDLGSNNEQFF.

The V call is TRBV19, the J call TRBJ2-3, with D hard to call. CDR3 length: 14 residues. V was trimmed by 6 bases and J by 1 base, leaving 11 bases between them. Germline CDR1 is LNHDA and CDR2 is SQIVND (reference sequence). As DNA, the CDR3 is TGTGCCAGTAGAGACGAGAGTCGCACAGATACGCAGTATTTT. Protein product: CASRDESRTDTQYF. Full variable domain (outside the CDR3, taken from reference TRBV19 and TRBJ2-3): DGGITQSPKYLFRKEGQNVTLSCEQNLNHDAMYWYRQDPGQGLRLIYYSQIVNDFQKGDIAEGYSVSREKKESFPLTVTSAQKNPTAFYLCASRDESRTDTQYFGPGTRLTVL.

The gene calls are TRBV5-5 and TRBJ2-3, with 8 bases matching TRBD1. The CDR3 has 15 amino acids. J lost 1 base, V lost 3 bases, and 4 bases had no gene match. Germline V gene lookup returns CDR1 SGHKS and CDR2 YYEKEE (reference sequence). CDR3 DNA sequence: TGTGCCAGCAGCTCGCCGACAGGGGGCACAGATACGCAGTATTTT. Amino acids: CASSSPTGGTDTQYF.

This rearrangement joins TRBV10-2 to TRBJ2-7; perhaps TRBD1 as D (5 bases). Deletions cut 5 bases from V and 4 bases from J, with 12 bases between. From germline, CDR1 is WSHSY and CDR2 SAAADI. This CDR3 has 13 amino acids. The CDR3, as DNA: TGCGCCAGCAGTCAGACAGTACTTTACGAGCAGTACGTC. Residues: CASSQTVLYEQYV.

The genes are TRBV2 and TRBJ2-1; 9 bases align to TRBD2. This CDR3 is 15 amino acids long. Trimming at V came to 5 bases and at J to 3 bases, leaving 5 bases not matched to a gene. Per germline, CDR1 SNHLY and CDR2 FYNNEI. The CDR3 sequence: CASSSSGANYNEQFF. DNA for the CDR3: TGTGCCAGCAGTTCTAGCGGGGCAAACTACAATGAGCAGTTCTTC.

This chain joins TRBV27 and TRBJ2-5; D may be TRBD2 (6 bases). CDR3 length: 14 residues. Trimming took 6 bases from V and 3 from J, leaving 14 bases between them. The germline V gene encodes CDR1 MNHEY and CDR2 SMNVEV (reference sequence). This CDR3 is CASSPWEEKETQYF. CDR3 DNA sequence: TGTGCCAGCAGCCCTTGGGAGGAGAAAGAGACCCAGTACTTC.

The V call is TRBV30, the J call TRBJ2-7, with D unclear. The V and J ends lost 1 base and 3 bases respectively, with 10 bases between them. The CDR3 consists of 13 residues. Germline V lookup: CDR1 GTSNPN, CDR2 SVGIG (reference sequence). Here the CDR3 DNA reads TGTGCCTGGAGTGGCAGGAGTCGCTACGAGCAGTACTTC. Translation: CAWSGRSRYEQYF.

This chain links TRBV27 with TRBJ1-1; 8 bases are shared with TRBD1. V lost 2 bases and J lost 5; bases outside the gene matches: 1. CDR1 is MNHEY, CDR2 SMNVEV, per germline (reference sequence). This CDR3 comprises 13 residues. CDR3 protein: CASSLTGGTEAFF. CDR3 bases: TGTGCCAGCAGTTTAACAGGGGGGACTGAAGCTTTCTTT.

The chain uses TRBV5-1 and TRBJ1-1; D possibly corresponds to TRBD1 (6 bases). CDR3 size: 14 residues. V was trimmed by 4 bases and J by 0 bases, leaving 10 bases between them. Per germline, CDR1 SGHRS and CDR2 YFSETQ. The CDR3: CASSPGAMNTEAFF. In DNA form, the CDR3 reads TGCGCCAGCAGCCCGGGGGCCATGAACACTGAAGCTTTCTTT. Based on the CDR3 plus reference TRBV5-1 and TRBJ1-1, the full variable domain is KAGVTQTPRYLIKTRGQQVTLSCSPISGHRSVSWYQQTPGQGLQFLFEYFSETQRNKGNFPGRFSGRQFSNSRSEMNVSTLELGDSALYLCASSPGAMNTEAFFGQGTRLTVV.

The chain has TRBV30 and TRBJ2-5, with unresolved D. The end of the DNA aligns better with TRBJ2-7, so the J call may be wrong. In germline, CDR1 is GTSNPN, CDR2 SVGIG (reference sequence). The CDR3 extends over 14 amino acids. Written as DNA, the CDR3 is TGTGCCTGGAGCTTTAAGGGCAGCTCCTACGAGCAGTACTTC. Translating gives CAWSFKGSSYEQYF.

The chain uses TRBV21-1 and TRBJ2-7. TRBV21-1 is an annotated pseudogene. CDR3 length: 18 residues. The CDR3 DNA is TGTGCCAGCAGCAAAGGTTTGTATGGGGTCTTCATGGCCTACGAGCAGTACTTC. This sequence encodes CASSKGLYGVFMAYEQYF.

This clone was seen more than once but under ten times. V gene TRBV28 combines with J gene TRBJ2-1; no definite D call. Trimming stripped 5 bases from V and 12 bases from J, with 14 bases between. The CDR3 runs 12 residues. CDR1 and CDR2 (germline): MDHEN, SYDVKM. CDR3 DNA sequence: TGTGCCAGCAGTAAACAACCCCAATGGCAGTTCTTC. It yields the protein CASSKQPQWQFF.

The chain couples TRBV15 to TRBJ1-6; D gene unclear. V lost 9 bases, J lost 0 bases, and 6 bases lay in between. The CDR3 spans 13 residues. Germline CDR1 is LNHNV and CDR2 is YYDKDF (reference sequence). In DNA form, the CDR3 reads TGTGCCACTTCTAGCTCCTATAATTCACCCCTCCACTTT. It encodes CATSSSYNSPLHF. Full variable domain (rest looked up from reference TRBV15 and TRBJ1-6): DAMVIQNPRYQVTQFGKPVTLSCSQTLNHNVMYWYQQKSSQAPKLLFHYYDKDFNNEADTPDNFQSRRPNTSFCFLDIRSPGLGDTAMYLCATSSSYNSPLHFGNGTRLTVT.

This clone was seen a single time. The chain joins TRBV7-9 to TRBJ1-2, with no clear D. The CDR3 is 13 amino acids. Trimming removed 5 bases from V and 4 bases from J, with 11 bases in between. Looked up from germline, CDR1 is SEHNR and CDR2 is FQNEAQ (reference sequence). This CDR3 is CASSPTPGYGYTF. As DNA, the CDR3 is TGTGCCAGCAGCCCTACCCCAGGCTATGGCTACACCTTC.

The rearrangement links TRBV5-5 to TRBJ1-1, with D hard to call. CDR1 and CDR2 (germline): SGHKS, YYEKEE (reference sequence). Trimming cost V 0 bases and J 1 base, with 7 bases left between them. This CDR3 has 14 residues. The CDR3 loop is CASSLGRANTEAFF. CDR3 coding DNA: TGTGCCAGCAGCTTGGGGCGGGCGAACACTGAAGCTTTCTTT.

The rearrangement links TRBV6-1 to TRBJ2-6, with 7 bases aligning to TRBD1. CDR3 size: 17 residues. Germline-derived CDR1 and CDR2 are MNHNS and SASEGT. The V gene end was trimmed by 4 bases and the J gene end by 0 bases; junction bases not matched to a gene: 6. Written as DNA, the CDR3 is TGTGCCAGCAGTGGACAGGGTCGGCACTCTGGGGCCAACGTCCTGACTTTC. This gives the protein CASSGQGRHSGANVLTF.

This chain links TRBV5-5 with TRBJ1-1; D ambiguous. The ends were cut back, 2 bases at V and 7 bases at J, with 12 bases in the middle. Looked up from germline, CDR1 is SGHKS and CDR2 is YYEKEE (reference sequence). The CDR3 loop spans 13 amino acids. CDR3 in DNA: TGTGCCAGCAGCTTCACGGGTGGTGATGAAGCTTTCTTT. This sequence encodes CASSFTGGDEAFF.

This clone was detected a few times. This same CDR3 is encoded by further DNA sequences in the sample. CDR3 amino acids: CAWRWGVNTEAFF. The DNA for the CDR3 is TGTGCCTGGAGGTGGGGGGTGAACACTGAAGCTTTCTTT. The chain joins TRBV30 to TRBJ1-1; D is perhaps TRBD1 (5 bases). CDR1 is GTSNPN, CDR2 SVGIG, per germline (reference sequence). The CDR3 is made up of 13 amino acids. Trimming stripped 3 bases from V and 0 bases from J, with 8 bases between.

The chain combines TRBV6-5 with TRBJ2-3, with 8 positions matching TRBD2. Germline V gene data show CDR1 as MNHEY and CDR2 as SVGAGI. This CDR3 is built from 15 residues. J was trimmed by 7 bases and V by 8 bases; bases with no gene match: 14. CDR3 DNA: TGTGCCAGCCGCTCGACTAGCGCCTTGACGAATACGCAGTATTTT. Encoded protein: CASRSTSALTNTQYF.

This rearrangement joins TRBV28 to TRBJ2-1; a possible D gene is TRBD2 (6 bases). The V and J ends lost 7 bases and 3 bases respectively, with 16 bases between them. Germline CDR1 reads MDHEN; CDR2 reads SYDVKM. The CDR3 spans 15 residues. The chain's CDR3 is CASIISEGFYNEQFF. The CDR3 DNA follows: TGTGCCAGCATCATATCGGAGGGCTTCTACAATGAGCAGTTCTTC.

The V and J genes are TRBV2 and TRBJ2-5; 7 nucleotides align to TRBD2. Trimming at V came to 4 bases and at J to 1 base, leaving 0 bases not matched to a gene. Looked up from germline, CDR1 is SNHLY and CDR2 is FYNNEI. This CDR3 contains 13 residues. As DNA, the CDR3 is TGTGCCAGCAGTGGACTAGCCCAAGAGACCCAGTACTTC. It is translated as CASSGLAQETQYF.